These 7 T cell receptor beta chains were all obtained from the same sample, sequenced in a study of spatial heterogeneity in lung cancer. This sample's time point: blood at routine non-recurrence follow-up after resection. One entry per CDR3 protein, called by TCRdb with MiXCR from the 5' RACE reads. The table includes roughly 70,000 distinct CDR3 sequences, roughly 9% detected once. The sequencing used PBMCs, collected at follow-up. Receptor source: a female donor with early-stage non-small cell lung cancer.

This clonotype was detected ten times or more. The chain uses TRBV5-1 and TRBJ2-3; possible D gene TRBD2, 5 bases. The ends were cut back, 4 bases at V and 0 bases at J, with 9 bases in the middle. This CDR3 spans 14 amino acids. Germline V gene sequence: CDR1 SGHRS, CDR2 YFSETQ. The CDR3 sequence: CASSTGVSTDTQYF. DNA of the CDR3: TGCGCCAGCAGCACCGGGGTGAGCACAGATACGCAGTATTTT. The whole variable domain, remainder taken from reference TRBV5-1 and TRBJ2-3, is KAGVTQTPRYLIKTRGQQVTLSCSPISGHRSVSWYQQTPGQGLQFLFEYFSETQRNKGNFPGRFSGRQFSNSRSEMNVSTLELGDSALYLCASSTGVSTDTQYFGPGTRLTVL.

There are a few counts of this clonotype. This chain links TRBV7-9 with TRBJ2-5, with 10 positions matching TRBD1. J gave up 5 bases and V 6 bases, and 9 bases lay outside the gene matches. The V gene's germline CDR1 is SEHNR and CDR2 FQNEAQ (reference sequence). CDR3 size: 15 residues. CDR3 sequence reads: CASSRQGARGETQYF. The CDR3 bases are TGTGCCAGCAGTCGACAGGGGGCGCGTGGGGAGACCCAGTACTTC.

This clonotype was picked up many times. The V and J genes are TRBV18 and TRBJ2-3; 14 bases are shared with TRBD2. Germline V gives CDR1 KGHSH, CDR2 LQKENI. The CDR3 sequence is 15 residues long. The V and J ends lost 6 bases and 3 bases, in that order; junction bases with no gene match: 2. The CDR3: CASSGLAGGTDTQYF. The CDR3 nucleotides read TGTGCCAGCTCCGGACTAGCGGGAGGAACAGATACGCAGTATTTT.

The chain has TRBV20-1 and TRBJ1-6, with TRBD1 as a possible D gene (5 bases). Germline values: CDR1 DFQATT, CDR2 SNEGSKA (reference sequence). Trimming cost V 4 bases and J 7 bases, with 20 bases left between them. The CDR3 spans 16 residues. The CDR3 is CSATYRDAQSNSPLHF. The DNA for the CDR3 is TGCAGTGCTACCTATAGGGACGCCCAGTCCAATTCACCCCTCCACTTT.

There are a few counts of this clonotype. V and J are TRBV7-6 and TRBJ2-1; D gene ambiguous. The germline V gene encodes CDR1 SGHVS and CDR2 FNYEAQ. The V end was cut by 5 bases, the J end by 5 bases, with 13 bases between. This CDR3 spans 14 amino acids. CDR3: CASSRNFGDNEQFF. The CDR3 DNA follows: TGTGCCAGCAGCCGCAACTTTGGGGACAATGAGCAGTTCTTC.

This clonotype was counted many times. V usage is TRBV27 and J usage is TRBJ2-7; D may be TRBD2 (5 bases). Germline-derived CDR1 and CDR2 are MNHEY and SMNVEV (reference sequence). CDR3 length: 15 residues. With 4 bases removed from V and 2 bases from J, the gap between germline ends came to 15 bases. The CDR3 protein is CASSSREGRAYEQYF. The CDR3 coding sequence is TGTGCCAGCAGTTCTCGCGAGGGTCGGGCCTACGAGCAGTACTTC.

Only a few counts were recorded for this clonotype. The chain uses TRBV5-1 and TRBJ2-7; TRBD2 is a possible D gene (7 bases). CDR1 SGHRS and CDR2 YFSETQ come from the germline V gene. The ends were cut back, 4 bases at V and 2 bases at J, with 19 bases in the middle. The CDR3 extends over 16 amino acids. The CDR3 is CASSPWARGATYEQYF. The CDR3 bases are TGCGCCAGCAGCCCCTGGGCCCGGGGGGCGACCTACGAGCAGTACTTC.